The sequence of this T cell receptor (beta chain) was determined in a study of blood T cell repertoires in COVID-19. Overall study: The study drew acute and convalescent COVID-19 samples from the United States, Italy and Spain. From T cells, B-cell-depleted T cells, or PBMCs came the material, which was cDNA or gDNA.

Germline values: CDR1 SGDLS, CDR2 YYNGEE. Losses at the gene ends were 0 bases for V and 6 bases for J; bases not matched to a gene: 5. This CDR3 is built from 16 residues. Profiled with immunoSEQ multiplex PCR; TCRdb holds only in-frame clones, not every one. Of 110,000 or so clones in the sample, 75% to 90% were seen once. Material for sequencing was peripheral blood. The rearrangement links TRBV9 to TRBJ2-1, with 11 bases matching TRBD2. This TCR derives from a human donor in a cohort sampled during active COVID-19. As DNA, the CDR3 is TGTGCCAGCAGCGTAGTGGCTAGCGGGGGGTTCAATGAGCAGTTCTTC. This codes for CASSVVASGGFNEQFF.